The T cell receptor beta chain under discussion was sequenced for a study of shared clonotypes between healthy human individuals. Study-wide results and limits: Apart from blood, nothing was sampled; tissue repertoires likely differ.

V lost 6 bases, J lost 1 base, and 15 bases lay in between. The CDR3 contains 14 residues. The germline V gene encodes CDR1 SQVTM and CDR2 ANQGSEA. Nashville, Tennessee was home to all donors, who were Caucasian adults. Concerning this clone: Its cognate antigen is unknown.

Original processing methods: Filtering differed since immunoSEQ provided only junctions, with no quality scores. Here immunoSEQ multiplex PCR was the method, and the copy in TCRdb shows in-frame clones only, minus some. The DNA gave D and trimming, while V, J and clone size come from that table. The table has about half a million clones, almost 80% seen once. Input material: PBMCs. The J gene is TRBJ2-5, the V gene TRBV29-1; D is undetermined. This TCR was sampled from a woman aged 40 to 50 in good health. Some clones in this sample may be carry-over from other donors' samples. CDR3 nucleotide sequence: TGCAGCGTCGCTAGTAAAATGGTCCAAGAGACCCAGTACTTC. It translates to CSVASKMVQETQYF.